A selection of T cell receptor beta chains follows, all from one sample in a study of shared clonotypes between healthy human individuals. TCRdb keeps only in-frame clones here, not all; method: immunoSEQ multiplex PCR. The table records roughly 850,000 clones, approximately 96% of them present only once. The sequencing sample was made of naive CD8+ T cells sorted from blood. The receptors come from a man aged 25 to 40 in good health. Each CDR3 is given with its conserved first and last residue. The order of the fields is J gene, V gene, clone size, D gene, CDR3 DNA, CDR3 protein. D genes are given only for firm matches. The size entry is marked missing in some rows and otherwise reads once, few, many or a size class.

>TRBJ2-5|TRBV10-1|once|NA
TGCGCCAGCAGTGAGTCTCTGGCAGAAGAGACCCAGTACTTC
CASSESLAEETQYF
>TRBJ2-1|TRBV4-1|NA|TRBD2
TGCGCCAGCAGCCAAGGGTGGGGCGGGAGGGCCTTTAATGAGCAGTTCTTC
CASSQGWGGRAFNEQFF
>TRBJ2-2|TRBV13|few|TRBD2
TGTGCCAGCAGCTCTGGGACTAGCACCGGGGAGCTGTTTTTT
CASSSGTSTGELFF
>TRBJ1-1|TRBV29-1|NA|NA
TGCAGCGTCCTCAGGGAATCGAGTACTGAAGCTTTCTTT
CSVLRESSTEAFF
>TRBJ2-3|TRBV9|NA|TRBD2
TGTGCCAGCAGCGGGGTAGCGGGAGGTGTGTCGATTTCGGCAGATACGCAGTATTTT
CASSGVAGGVSISADTQYF
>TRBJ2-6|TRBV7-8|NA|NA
TGTGCCAGCAGCTTAGATCGACAGGACCTCTCTGGGGCCAACGTCCTGACTTTC
CASSLDRQDLSGANVLTF
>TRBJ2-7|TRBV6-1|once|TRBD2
TGTGCCAGCAGTGAAGGAGCCCTAGCGGGTGCTCTCCAGCAGTACTTC
CASSEGALAGALQQYF
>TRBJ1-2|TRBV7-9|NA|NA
TGTGCCAGCAGCTTAGGCAGAGGACAAAACGTCTATGGCTACACCTTC
CASSLGRGQNVYGYTF
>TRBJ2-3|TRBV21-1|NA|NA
TGTGCCAGCAGCCAAGACCCCCAGTATTTT
CASSQDPQYF
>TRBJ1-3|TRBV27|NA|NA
TGTGCCAGCAGTTTCACAGGGTCGGGAAACACCATATATTTT
CASSFTGSGNTIYF
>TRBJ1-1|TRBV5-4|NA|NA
TGTGCCAGCACCACTAGATCGGGTAAGAACACTGAAGCTTTCTTT
CASTTRSGKNTEAFF
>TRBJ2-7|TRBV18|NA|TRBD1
TGTGCCAGCTCACCAGCGGACAGGACAAACCCCTACGAGCAGTACTTC
CASSPADRTNPYEQYF
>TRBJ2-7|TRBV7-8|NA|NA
TGTGCCAGCAGCTTAGGTTCCGGGGGGCCGGAGGAGCAGTACTTC
CASSLGSGGPEEQYF
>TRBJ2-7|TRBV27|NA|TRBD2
TGTGCCAGCAGTTCAGCGGGAGTTTTCTACGAGCAGTACTTC
CASSSAGVFYEQYF
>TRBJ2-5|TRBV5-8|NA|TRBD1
TGTGCCAGCAGCTTTGGGACAGGGGGAAACGGGGAGACCCAGTACTTC
CASSFGTGGNGETQYF
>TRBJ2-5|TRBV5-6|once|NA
TGTGCCAGCAGCTTGGAAAGGGTGATGAAGACCCAGTACTTC
CASSLERVMKTQYF
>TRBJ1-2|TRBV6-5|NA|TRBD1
TGTGCCAGCAGTTACGGACAGGTCTATGGCTACACCTTC
CASSYGQVYGYTF
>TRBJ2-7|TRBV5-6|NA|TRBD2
TGTGCCAGCAGCTCCGGGACTAATATCTACGAGCAGTACTTC
CASSSGTNIYEQYF
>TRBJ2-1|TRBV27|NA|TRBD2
TGTGCCAGCAGTTTTCTAATCGGGGGGAGATACAATGAGCAGTTCTTC
CASSFLIGGRYNEQFF
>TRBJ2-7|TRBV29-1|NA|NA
TGCAGCGTTGATCTTGGCGGGACCTACGAGCAGTACTTC
CSVDLGGTYEQYF
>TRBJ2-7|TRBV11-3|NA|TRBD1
TGTGCCAGCAGCTTAGCGACAGGGAAAAACTACGAGCAGTACTTC
CASSLATGKNYEQYF
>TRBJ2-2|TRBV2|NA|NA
TGTGCCAGCTTTAGTTATCGACACACCGGGGAGCTGTTTTTT
CASFSYRHTGELFF
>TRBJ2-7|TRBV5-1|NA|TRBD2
TGCGCCAGCAGCGCCGCTAGCGGGAGTCTACACGAGCAGTACTTC
CASSAASGSLHEQYF
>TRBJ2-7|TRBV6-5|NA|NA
TGTGCCAGCAGTTACCGGGGGACCAACACCTACGAGCAGTACTTC
CASSYRGTNTYEQYF
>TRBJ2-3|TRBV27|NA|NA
TGTGCCAGCAGTCCCCCGATGACGCGGGGCTACACAGATACGCAGTATTTT
CASSPPMTRGYTDTQYF